This T cell receptor beta chain emerged from a study of blood T cell repertoires in COVID-19. Overall study: Both acute and convalescent COVID-19 samples were obtained from the United States, Italy and Spain.

Germline V gene lookup returns CDR1 KGHSH and CDR2 LQKENI. Trimming took off 0 bases at V and 4 bases at J, with 7 bases between the two ends. CDR3 size: 14 residues. Using immunoSEQ multiplex PCR, the repertoire was profiled, and TCRdb retains in-frame clones only, with some absent. The sample has 260,000 or so clones; about nine tenths are singletons. The chain is built from TRBV18 and TRBJ2-1; D unclear. Sequencing was carried out using PBMCs or T cells enriched from blood (not recorded which). This receptor was identified in a woman in her thirties with acute COVID-19. CDR3 in amino acids: CASSPPPGYNEQFF. CDR3 nucleotides: TGTGCCAGCTCACCACCACCAGGTTACAATGAGCAGTTCTTC.